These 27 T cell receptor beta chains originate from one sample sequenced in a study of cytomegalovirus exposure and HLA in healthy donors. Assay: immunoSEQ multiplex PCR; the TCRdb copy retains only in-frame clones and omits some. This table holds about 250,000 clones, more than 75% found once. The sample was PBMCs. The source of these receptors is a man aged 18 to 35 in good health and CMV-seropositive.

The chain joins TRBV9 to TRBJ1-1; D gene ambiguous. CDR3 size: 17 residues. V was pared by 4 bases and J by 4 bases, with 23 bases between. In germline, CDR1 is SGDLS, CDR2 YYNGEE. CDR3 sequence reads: CASSPSIVVGSVTEAFF. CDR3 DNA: TGTGCCAGCAGCCCTTCGATAGTGGTAGGGTCGGTCACTGAAGCTTTCTTT. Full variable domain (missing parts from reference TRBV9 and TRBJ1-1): DSGVTQTPKHLITATGQRVTLRCSPRSGDLSVYWYQQSLDQGLQFLIQYYNGEERAKGNILERFSAQQFPDLHSELNLSSLELGDSALYFCASSPSIVVGSVTEAFFGQGTRLTVV.

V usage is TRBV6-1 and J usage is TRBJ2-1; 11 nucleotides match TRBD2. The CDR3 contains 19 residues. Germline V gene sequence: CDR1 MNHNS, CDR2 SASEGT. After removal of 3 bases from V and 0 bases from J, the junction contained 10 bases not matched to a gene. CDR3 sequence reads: CASSDLGLADLSSYNEQFF. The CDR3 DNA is TGTGCCAGCAGTGATCTGGGACTAGCGGACTTAAGCTCCTACAATGAGCAGTTCTTC.

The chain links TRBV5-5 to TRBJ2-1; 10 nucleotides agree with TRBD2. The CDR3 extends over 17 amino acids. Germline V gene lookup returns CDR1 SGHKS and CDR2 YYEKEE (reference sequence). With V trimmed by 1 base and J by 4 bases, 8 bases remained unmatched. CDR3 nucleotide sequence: TGTGCCAGCAGCTTGAGGGCTAGCGGGAGATCATACAATGAGCAGTTCTTC. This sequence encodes CASSLRASGRSYNEQFF. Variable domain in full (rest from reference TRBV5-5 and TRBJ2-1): DAGVTQSPTHLIKTRGQQVTLRCSPISGHKSVSWYQQVLGQGPQFIFQYYEKEERGRGNFPDRFSARQFPNYSSELNVNALLLGDSALYLCASSLRASGRSYNEQFFGPGTRLTVL.

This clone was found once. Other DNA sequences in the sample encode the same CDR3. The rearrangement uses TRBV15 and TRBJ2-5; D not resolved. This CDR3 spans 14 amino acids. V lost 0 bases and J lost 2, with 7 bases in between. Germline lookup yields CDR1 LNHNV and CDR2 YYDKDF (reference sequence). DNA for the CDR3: TGTGCCACCAGCAGAGACAGTCCTCAAGAGACCCAGTACTTC. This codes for CATSRDSPQETQYF.

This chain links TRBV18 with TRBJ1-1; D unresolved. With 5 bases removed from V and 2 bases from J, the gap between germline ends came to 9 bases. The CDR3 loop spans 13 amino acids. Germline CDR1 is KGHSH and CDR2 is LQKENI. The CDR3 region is CASSVTVNTEAFF. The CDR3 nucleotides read TGTGCCAGCTCAGTCACAGTCAACACTGAAGCTTTCTTT. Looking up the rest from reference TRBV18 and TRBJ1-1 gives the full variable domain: NAGVMQNPRHLVRRRGQEARLRCSPMKGHSHVYWYRQLPEEGLKFMVYLQKENIIDESGMPKERFSAEFPKEGPSILRIQQVVRGDSAAYFCASSVTVNTEAFFGQGTRLTVV.

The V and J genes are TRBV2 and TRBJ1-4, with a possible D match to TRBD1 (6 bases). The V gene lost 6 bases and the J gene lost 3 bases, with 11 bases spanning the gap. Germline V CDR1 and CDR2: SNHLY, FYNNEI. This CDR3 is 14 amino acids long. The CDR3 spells CASRHRASNEKLFF. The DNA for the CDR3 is TGTGCCAGCAGACACAGGGCGTCTAATGAAAAACTGTTTTTT. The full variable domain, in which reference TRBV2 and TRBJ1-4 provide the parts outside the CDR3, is EPEVTQTPSHQVTQMGQEVILRCVPISNHLYFYWYRQILGQKVEFLVSFYNNEISEKSEIFDDQFSVERPDGSNFTLKIRSTKLEDSAMYFCASRHRASNEKLFFGSGTQLSVL.

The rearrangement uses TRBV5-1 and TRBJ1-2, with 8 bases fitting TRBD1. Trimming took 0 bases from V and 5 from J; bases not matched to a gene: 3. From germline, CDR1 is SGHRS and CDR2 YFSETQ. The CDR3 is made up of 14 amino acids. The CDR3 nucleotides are TGCGCCAGCAGCTTGGGAGACAGGGGATATGGCTACACCTTC. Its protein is CASSLGDRGYGYTF.

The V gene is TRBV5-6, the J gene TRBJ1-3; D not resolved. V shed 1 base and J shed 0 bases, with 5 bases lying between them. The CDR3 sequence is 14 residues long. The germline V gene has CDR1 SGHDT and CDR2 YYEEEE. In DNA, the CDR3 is TGTGCCAGCAGCTTGCCGAGCTCTGGAAACACCATATATTTT. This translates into CASSLPSSGNTIYF.

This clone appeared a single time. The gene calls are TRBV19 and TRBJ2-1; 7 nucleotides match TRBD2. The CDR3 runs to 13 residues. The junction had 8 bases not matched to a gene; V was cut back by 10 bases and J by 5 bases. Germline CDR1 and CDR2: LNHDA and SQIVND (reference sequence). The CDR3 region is CATQRDNNNEQFF. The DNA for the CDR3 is TGTGCCACACAGCGGGATAATAACAATGAGCAGTTCTTC.

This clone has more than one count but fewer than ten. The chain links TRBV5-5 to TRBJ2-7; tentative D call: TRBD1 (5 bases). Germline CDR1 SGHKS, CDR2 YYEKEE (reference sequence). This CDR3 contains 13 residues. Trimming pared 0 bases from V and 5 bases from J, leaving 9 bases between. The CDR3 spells CASSLGGPNEQYF. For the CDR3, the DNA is TGTGCCAGCAGCTTGGGGGGCCCGAACGAGCAGTACTTC.

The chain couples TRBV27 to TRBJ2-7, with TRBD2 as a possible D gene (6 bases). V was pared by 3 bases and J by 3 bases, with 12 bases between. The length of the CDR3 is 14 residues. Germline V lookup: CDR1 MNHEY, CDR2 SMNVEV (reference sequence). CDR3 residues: CASSFGTGIYEQYF. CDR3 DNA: TGTGCCAGCAGTTTTGGGACTGGAATCTACGAGCAGTACTTC.

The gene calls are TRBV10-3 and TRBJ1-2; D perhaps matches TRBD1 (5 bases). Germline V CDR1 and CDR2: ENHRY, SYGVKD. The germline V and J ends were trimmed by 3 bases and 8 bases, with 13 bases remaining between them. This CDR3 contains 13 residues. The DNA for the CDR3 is TGTGCCATCAGTGACGGGACCGATGGCGGCTACACCTTC. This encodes CAISDGTDGGYTF.

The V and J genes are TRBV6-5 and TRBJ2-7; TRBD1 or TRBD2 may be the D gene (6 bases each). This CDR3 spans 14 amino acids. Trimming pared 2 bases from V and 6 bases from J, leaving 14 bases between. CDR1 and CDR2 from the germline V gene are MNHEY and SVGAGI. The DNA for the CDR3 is TGTGCCAGCAGTTACCGGGGGCAAGGGGTCGAGCAGTACTTC. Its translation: CASSYRGQGVEQYF.

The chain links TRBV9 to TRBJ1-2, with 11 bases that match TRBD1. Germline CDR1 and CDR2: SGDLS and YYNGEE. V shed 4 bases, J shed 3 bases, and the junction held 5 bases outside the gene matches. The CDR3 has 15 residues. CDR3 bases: TGTGCCAGCAGCATAGGACAGGGGGCTCACTATGGCTACACCTTC. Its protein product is CASSIGQGAHYGYTF.

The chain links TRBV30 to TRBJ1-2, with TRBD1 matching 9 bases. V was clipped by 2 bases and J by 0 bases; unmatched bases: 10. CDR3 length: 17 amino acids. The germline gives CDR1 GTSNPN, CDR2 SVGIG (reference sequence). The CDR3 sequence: CAWSPHDRDRANYGYTF. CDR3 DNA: TGTGCCTGGAGTCCCCACGACCGGGACAGGGCTAACTATGGCTACACCTTC.

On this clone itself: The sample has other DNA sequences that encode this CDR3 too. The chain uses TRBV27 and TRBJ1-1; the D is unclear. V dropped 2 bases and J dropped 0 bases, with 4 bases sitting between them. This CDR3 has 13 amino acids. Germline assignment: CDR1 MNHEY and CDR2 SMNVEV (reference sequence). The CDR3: CASSLQLNTEAFF. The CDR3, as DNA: TGTGCCAGCAGTTTACAACTGAACACTGAAGCTTTCTTT.

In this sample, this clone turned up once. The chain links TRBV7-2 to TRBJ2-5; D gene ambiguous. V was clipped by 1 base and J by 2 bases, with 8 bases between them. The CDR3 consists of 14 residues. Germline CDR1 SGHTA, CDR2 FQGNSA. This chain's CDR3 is CASSLVGGQETQYF. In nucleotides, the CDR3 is TGTGCCAGCAGCTTAGTTGGCGGTCAAGAGACCCAGTACTTC.

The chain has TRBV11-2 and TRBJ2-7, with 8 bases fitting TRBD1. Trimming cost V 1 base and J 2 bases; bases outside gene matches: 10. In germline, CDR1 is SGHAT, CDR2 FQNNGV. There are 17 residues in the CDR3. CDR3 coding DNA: TGTGCCAGCAGCTTAGGGTGGGACAGGCCGACTCCCTACGAGCAGTACTTC. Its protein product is CASSLGWDRPTPYEQYF.

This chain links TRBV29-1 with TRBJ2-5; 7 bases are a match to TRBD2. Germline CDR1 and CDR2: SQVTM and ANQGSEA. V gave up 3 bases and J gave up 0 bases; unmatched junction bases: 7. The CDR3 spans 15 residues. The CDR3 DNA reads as TGCAGCGTTGATAGGGACTATTCGTACCAAGAGACCCAGTACTTC. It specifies CSVDRDYSYQETQYF.

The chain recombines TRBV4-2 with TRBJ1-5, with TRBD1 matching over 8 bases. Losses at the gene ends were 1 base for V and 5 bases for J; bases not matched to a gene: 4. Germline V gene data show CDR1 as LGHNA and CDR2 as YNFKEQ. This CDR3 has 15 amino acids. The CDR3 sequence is CASSQGQGADQPQHF. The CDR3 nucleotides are TGTGCCAGCAGCCAAGGGCAGGGGGCAGATCAGCCCCAGCATTTT.

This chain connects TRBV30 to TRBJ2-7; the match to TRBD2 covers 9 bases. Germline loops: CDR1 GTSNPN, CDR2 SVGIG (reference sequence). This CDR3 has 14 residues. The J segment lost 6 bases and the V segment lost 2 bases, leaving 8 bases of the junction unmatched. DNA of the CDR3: TGTGCCTGGAGTCGGGCGGGAGGGCCAATCGAGCAGTACTTC. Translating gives CAWSRAGGPIEQYF. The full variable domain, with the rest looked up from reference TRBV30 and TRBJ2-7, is SQTIHQWPATLVQPVGSPLSLECTVEGTSNPNLYWYRQAAGRGLQLLFYSVGIGQISSEVPQNLSASRPQDRQFILSSKKLLLSDSGFYLCAWSRAGGPIEQYFGPGTRLTVT.

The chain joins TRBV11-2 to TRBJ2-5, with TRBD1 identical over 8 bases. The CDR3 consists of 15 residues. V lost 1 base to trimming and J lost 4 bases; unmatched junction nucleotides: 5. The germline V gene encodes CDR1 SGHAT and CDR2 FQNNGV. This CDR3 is CASSLGTGGGETQYF. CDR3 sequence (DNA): TGTGCCAGCAGCTTAGGTACAGGGGGTGGAGAGACCCAGTACTTC. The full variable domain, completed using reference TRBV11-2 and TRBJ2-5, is EAGVAQSPRYKIIEKRQSVAFWCNPISGHATLYWYQQILGQGPKLLIQFQNNGVVDDSQLPKDRFSAERLKGVDSTLKIQPAKLEDSAVYLCASSLGTGGGETQYFGPGTRLLVL.

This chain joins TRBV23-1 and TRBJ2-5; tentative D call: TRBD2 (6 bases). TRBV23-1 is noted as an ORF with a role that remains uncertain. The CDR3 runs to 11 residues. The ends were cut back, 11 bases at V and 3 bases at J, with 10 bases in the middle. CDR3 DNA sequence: TGCGCCTCATCTAGCGAAGAGACCCAGTACTTC. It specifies CASSSEETQYF.

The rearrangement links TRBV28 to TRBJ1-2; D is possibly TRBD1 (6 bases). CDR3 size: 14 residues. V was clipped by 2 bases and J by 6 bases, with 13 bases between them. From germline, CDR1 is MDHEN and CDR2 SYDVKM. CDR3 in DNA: TGTGCCAGCAGTTTAGGCAGGGGATCCAATGGCTACACCTTC. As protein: CASSLGRGSNGYTF.

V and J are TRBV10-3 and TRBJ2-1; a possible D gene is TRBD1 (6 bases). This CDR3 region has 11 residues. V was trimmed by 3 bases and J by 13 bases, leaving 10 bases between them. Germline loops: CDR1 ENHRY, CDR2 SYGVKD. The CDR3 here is CAISEGRGQFF. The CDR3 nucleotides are TGTGCCATCAGTGAAGGCAGGGGACAGTTCTTC.

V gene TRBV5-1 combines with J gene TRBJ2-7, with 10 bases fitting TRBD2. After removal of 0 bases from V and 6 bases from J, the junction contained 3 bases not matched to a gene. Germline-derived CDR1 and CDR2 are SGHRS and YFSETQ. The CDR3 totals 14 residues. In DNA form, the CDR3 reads TGCGCCAGCAGCTTGGCTAGCGGGAGTGGCGAGCAGTACTTC. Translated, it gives CASSLASGSGEQYF.

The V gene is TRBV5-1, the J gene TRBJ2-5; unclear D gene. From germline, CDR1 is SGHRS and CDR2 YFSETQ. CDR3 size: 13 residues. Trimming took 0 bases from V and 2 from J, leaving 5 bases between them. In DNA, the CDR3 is TGCGCCAGCAGCTTGGGGCCTCAAGAGACCCAGTACTTC. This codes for CASSLGPQETQYF.